This TCR beta chain derives from a study of blood T cell repertoires in COVID-19 (dated by TCRdb to between 2020 and 2021). Regarding the study in general: Collaborator samples came from the United States, Italy and Spain and covered acute and convalescent phases of COVID-19. The material from the prospective study consisted of cDNA or gDNA derived from T cells, B-cell-depleted T cells, or PBMCs. Subjects who had been exposed to COVID-19, were actively infected with it, or had recovered from it provided the deeply sampled blood TCRbeta repertoires that made up the dataset. The repertoires were released in a freely available public database intended as a resource for research on the immune response to SARS-CoV-2. Samples came from the ongoing ImmuneRACE study (first 160 participants) plus 1,254 subjects from 6 global collaborators. The sample metadata nearly always contained a de-identified subject ID, COVID-19 status, age in years and sex. Where HLA class I and class II types were available, the types were taken from metadata supplied by the sample provider, not from assay-based typing.

Whole blood was collected in K2EDTA tubes by collaborating institutions according to the institutions' own protocols. For TCRbeta analysis, collaborators shipped samples as frozen whole blood, isolated PBMCs, or DNA extracted from either of those sample types. TCRbeta CDR3 regions were amplified from genomic DNA using the immunoSEQ Assay, a bias-controlled multiplex PCR. The study's own analysis went as follows. The number of nucleated cells in each sample was estimated from the amplification of reference gene primers within the assay. To quantify the absolute abundance of each unique TCRbeta CDR3 rearrangement, sequence reads were collapsed and filtered. For each sample, productive Simpson clonality was calculated by taking the square root of Simpson's diversity index across productive rearrangements. TCRdb took over this immuneACCESS table, retaining in-frame rearrangements with V and J assigned. Such tables are incomplete; in checked studies, under half of the missing clones stem from an unresolved V gene, and the remainder is unexplained. The V and J calls and the clone size are those of that table, but D and trimming were determined from the DNA. Present in this sample are 95,000 to 150,000 clones, 80% of which were seen just once. Of the sample, roughly 17% falls within the top ten clones.

General findings and caveats noted by the study authors: Clinical and demographic metadata were provided uncurated, with the amount varying by source and participant.

Deletion took 1 base off V and 1 base off J, with a span of 13 bases between the germline ends. The cysteine opens and the phenylalanine closes a CDR3 of 17 amino acids. Only CDR3 DNA remains: 51 bases, in frame from the first base. Per the germline V gene, MGHRA is the CDR1 and YSYEKL is the CDR2. Turning to this clone: Its antigen remains unidentified. Base qualities are not recorded, but no much larger clone differs from it by a single base.

The origin of this receptor is a man aged 55 to 70 with active or convalescent COVID-19. The sequenced material came from peripheral blood. This sequence uses TRBV4-1 and TRBJ2-2; TRBD1 is a possible D gene, resting on 6 matching bases. DNA sequence: TGCGCCAGCAGCCAAGTAGGAACAGGGCGGAACACCGGGGAGCTGTTTTTT. Translated, this is CASSQVGTGRNTGELFF.